The text below deals with one T cell receptor (beta chain). Germline-derived CDR1 and CDR2 are SGHTA and FQGNSA. V dropped 1 base and J dropped 0; count of bases not matched to a gene: 3. The CDR3 runs to 16 residues. The record originates from a study of blood T cell repertoires in COVID-19. At the level of the study: Italy, Spain and the United States were the sources of the convalescent and acute COVID-19 samples. T cells, B-cell-depleted T cells, or PBMCs supplied cDNA or gDNA.

Per the study methods: By means of reference gene primer amplification, nucleated cell counts were estimated. Sequenced by immunoSEQ multiplex PCR; TCRdb stores in-frame clones only, minus some. The D gene and trimming were derived from the DNA, and the V and J assignments and clone size from that table. The sample lists 200,000 to 250,000 clones, over 75% occurring once. This chain joins TRBV7-2 and TRBJ1-2; 9 nucleotides agree with TRBD1. The source material was peripheral blood. This TCR derives from a woman aged 40-49 years who had recovered from COVID-19. The CDR3 bases are TGTGCCAGCAGCTTAGGCGGGACAGGGTCTAACTATGGCTACACCTTC. Its translation: CASSLGGTGSNYGYTF.